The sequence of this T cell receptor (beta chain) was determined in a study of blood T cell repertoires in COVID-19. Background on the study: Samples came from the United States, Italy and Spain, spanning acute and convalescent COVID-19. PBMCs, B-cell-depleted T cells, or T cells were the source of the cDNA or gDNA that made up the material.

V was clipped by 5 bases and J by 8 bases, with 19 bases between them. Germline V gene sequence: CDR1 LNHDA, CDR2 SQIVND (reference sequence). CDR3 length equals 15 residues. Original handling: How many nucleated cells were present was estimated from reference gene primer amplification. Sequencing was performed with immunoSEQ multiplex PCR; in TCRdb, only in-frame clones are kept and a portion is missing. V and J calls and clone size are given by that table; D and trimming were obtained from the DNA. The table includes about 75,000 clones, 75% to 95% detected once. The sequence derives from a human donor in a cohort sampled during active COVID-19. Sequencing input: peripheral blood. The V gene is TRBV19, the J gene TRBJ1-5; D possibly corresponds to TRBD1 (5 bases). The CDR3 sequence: CASSATDRVFEPQHF. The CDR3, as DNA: TGTGCCAGTAGTGCGACAGACCGAGTGTTTGAGCCCCAGCATTTT.